This TCR beta chain was sequenced for a study of blood T cells in healthy people across ages. Findings of the study overall: Underestimates were what the diversity estimates from one million T cells were considered to be.

Remarks on this clonotype: What it binds is not known.

The authors ran a second PCR of roughly 6 to 12 cycles using a sample-barcoded 5' primer and a J-beta primer mix. TCRdb processed the 5' RACE reads anew with MiXCR; each CDR3 protein has one entry. The sample holds just over 1 million distinct CDR3 sequences, 35% to 55% seen once. CDR1 is MDHEN, CDR2 SYDVKM, per germline. This CDR3 contains 11 residues. The ends lost 4 bases at V and 13 bases at J; junction bases unmatched: 6. J is TRBJ2-5 and V is TRBV28, with 7 nucleotides matching TRBD1. The TCR was taken from a woman aged 55-70 years in good health. Sequenced: blood. CDR3 sequence (DNA): TGTGCCAGCAGTTCGACAGGGTCGACGTACTTC. This codes for CASSSTGSTYF. Full variable domain (remainder filled in from reference TRBV28 and TRBJ2-5): DVKVTQSSRYLVKRTGEKVFLECVQDMDHENMFWYRQDPGLGLRLIYFSYDVKMKEKGDIPEGYSVSREKKERFSLILESASTNQTSMYLCASSSTGSTYFGPGTRLLVL.